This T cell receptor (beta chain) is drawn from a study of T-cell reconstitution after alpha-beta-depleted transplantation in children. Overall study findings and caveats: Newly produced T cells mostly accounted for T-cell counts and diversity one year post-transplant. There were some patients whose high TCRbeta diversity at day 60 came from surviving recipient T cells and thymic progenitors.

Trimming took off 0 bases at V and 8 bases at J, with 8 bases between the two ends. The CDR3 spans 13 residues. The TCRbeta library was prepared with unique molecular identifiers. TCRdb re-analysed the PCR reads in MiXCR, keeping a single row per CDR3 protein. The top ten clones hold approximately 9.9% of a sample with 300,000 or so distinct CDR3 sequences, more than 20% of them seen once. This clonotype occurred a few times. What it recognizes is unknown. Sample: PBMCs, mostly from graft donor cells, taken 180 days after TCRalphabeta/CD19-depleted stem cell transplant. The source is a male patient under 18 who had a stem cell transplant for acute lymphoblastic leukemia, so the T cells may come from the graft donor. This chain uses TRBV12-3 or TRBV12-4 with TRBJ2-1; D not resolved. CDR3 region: CASSLAFFDEQFF. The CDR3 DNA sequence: TGTGCCAGCAGTTTAGCTTTTTTCGATGAGCAGTTCTTC.